These 24 T cell receptor beta chains originate from one sample sequenced in a study of T cell changes during pregnancy in multiple sclerosis. The protocol was immunoSEQ multiplex PCR, while the TCRdb copy is restricted to in-frame clones and leaves out a portion. The table lists tens of thousands of clones, roughly 95% of them singletons, with roughly 0.35% in the top ten. The sample here was CD4+ T cells from peripheral blood mononuclear cells, taken before pregnancy. Receptors were obtained from a female donor with multiple sclerosis, enrolled in a pregnancy study.

CDR3 in DNA: TGTGCCAGCAGCTTTTACCCCCGAGGATATAGCACAGATACGCAGTATTTT. Translation gives CASSFYPRGYSTDTQYF. This sequence joins TRBV7-2 and TRBJ2-3, with D unclear. The CDR3 is 17 amino acids. Germline lookup yields CDR1 SGHTA and CDR2 FQGNSA. V lost 3 bases and J lost 0, with 16 bases in between.

This clone has a single count. This sequence joins TRBV4-3 and TRBJ1-2; TRBD1 matches at 10 bases. CDR1 is LGHNA and CDR2 is YSLEER in the germline V gene. The CDR3 totals 18 residues. V shed 3 bases, J shed 2 bases, and the junction held 12 bases outside the gene matches. CDR3 nucleotide sequence: TGCGCCAGCAGCCAGGGGACAGGGGACCTCCGGGGGAACTATGGCTACACCTTC. Protein product: CASSQGTGDLRGNYGYTF.

The chain has TRBV7-9 and TRBJ2-1; 7 bases are a match to TRBD1. This CDR3 has 19 residues. Germline assignment: CDR1 SEHNR and CDR2 FQNEAQ (reference sequence). The V and J ends lost 1 base and 0 bases, in that order; junction bases with no gene match: 12. The CDR3 protein is CASSLVVGTVMSSYNEQFF. The CDR3 DNA is TGTGCCAGCAGCTTAGTGGTAGGGACAGTGATGAGCTCCTACAATGAGCAGTTCTTC.

The V and J genes are TRBV4-3 and TRBJ2-1, with 10 bases that match TRBD2. V dropped 3 bases and J dropped 4; count of bases not matched to a gene: 18. Germline V gene sequence: CDR1 LGHNA, CDR2 YSLEER. The CDR3 runs 20 residues. The CDR3 nucleotides are TGCGCCAGCAGCCAGAGCCCGCACGGCCCGACTAGCGGGCTTTACAATGAGCAGTTCTTC. Its translation is CASSQSPHGPTSGLYNEQFF.

The V gene is TRBV4-3, the J gene TRBJ2-3; 7 bases fit TRBD2. The germline V gene has CDR1 LGHNA and CDR2 YSLEER. With 1 base clipped from V and 6 bases from J, the junction kept 16 bases outside the gene matches. This CDR3 region has 18 residues. CDR3 protein: CASSQARTSQNPWDTQYF. The CDR3 bases are TGCGCCAGCAGCCAAGCTCGGACTAGTCAAAACCCATGGGATACGCAGTATTTT.

The V gene is TRBV5-6, the J gene TRBJ2-5; TRBD2 agrees at 11 bases. Germline V gives CDR1 SGHDT, CDR2 YYEEEE. Germline trimming cut 1 base from V and 4 bases from J; bases unmatched to any gene: 9. CDR3 size: 17 residues. DNA for the CDR3: TGTGCCAGCAGCTTGCGACTAGCGGGAAGGGGGTTAGAGACCCAGTACTTC. Translating it yields CASSLRLAGRGLETQYF.

The rearrangement joins TRBV7-2 to TRBJ2-1; TRBD2 aligns across 8 bases. Germline V gene data show CDR1 as SGHTA and CDR2 as FQGNSA. The V and J ends lost 5 bases and 10 bases, in that order; junction bases with no gene match: 4. The CDR3 is made up of 12 amino acids. For the CDR3, the DNA is TGTGCCAGCAGCAAACTAGCGGAAGAGCAGTTCTTC. It yields the protein CASSKLAEEQFF.

The chain uses TRBV9 and TRBJ2-1; D is possibly TRBD1 (5 bases). Deletions cut 0 bases from V and 8 bases from J, with 12 bases between. The length of the CDR3 is 14 residues. Germline-derived CDR1 and CDR2 are SGDLS and YYNGEE. The CDR3 spells CASSVDIGRDEQFF. DNA of the CDR3: TGTGCCAGCAGCGTAGACATAGGCAGGGATGAGCAGTTCTTC.

V usage is TRBV21-1 and J usage is TRBJ1-4; the table's D call, TRBD1, has no DNA check behind it. TRBV21-1 is recorded as a pseudogene. There are 18 residues in the CDR3. CDR3: CASSQRPDRAHPNEKLFF. Here the CDR3 DNA reads TGTGCCAGCAGCCAAAGGCCCGACAGGGCCCACCCGAATGAAAAACTGTTTTTT.

This clone showed up just a few times. V and J are TRBV6-1 and TRBJ1-1; 9 nucleotides match TRBD1. V shed 7 bases, J shed 3 bases, and the junction held 6 bases outside the gene matches. CDR1 MNHNS and CDR2 SASEGT come from the germline V gene. The CDR3 loop spans 14 amino acids. CDR3 amino acids: CASTRDRAYTEAFF. CDR3 nucleotides: TGTGCCAGCACCAGGGACAGGGCTTACACTGAAGCTTTCTTT.

The chain is built from TRBV7-3 and TRBJ2-5, with TRBD1 as a possible D gene (6 bases). From germline, CDR1 is SGHTA and CDR2 FQGTGA. CDR3 size: 15 residues. Trimming pared 2 bases from V and 5 bases from J, leaving 15 bases between. CDR3 sequence (DNA): TGTGCCAGCAGCTTAGGAACTACTAGGGGGGAGACCCAGTACTTC. Protein: CASSLGTTRGETQYF. Full variable domain (remainder filled in from reference TRBV7-3 and TRBJ2-5): GAGVSQTPSNKVTEKGKYVELRCDPISGHTALYWYRQSLGQGPEFLIYFQGTGAADDSGLPNDRFFAVRPEGSVSTLKIQRTERGDSAVYLCASSLGTTRGETQYFGPGTRLLVL.

V usage is TRBV15 and J usage is TRBJ2-5, with 11 bases that match TRBD2. The CDR3 contains 15 residues. Germline-derived CDR1 and CDR2 are LNHNV and YYDKDF (reference sequence). Unmatched junction bases numbered 5, after V lost 3 bases and J lost 5 bases. This chain's CDR3 is CATSRGTSGGETQYF. The CDR3 bases are TGTGCCACCAGCAGGGGGACTAGCGGTGGGGAGACCCAGTACTTC.

This clone was recorded once. The chain links TRBV6-4 to TRBJ2-7; 10 nucleotides match TRBD2. The V gene end was trimmed by 2 bases and the J gene end by 5 bases; junction bases not matched to a gene: 6. This CDR3 has 15 residues. The V gene's germline CDR1 is MRHNA and CDR2 SNTAGT. CDR3 coding DNA: TGTGCCAGCAGTGACACAGTAGCGGGAGGTCACGAGCAGTACTTC. Amino acids: CASSDTVAGGHEQYF.

The J gene is TRBJ1-2, the V gene TRBV19; TRBD1 agrees at 8 bases. The V segment lost 7 bases and the J segment 4 bases; nucleotides outside the gene matches: 14. This CDR3 comprises 16 residues. Germline lookup yields CDR1 LNHDA and CDR2 SQIVND (reference sequence). CDR3 sequence reads: CASTSGGVKSGYGYTF. The DNA of the CDR3 is TGTGCCAGTACCTCAGGGGGCGTTAAATCAGGCTATGGCTACACCTTC.

The rearrangement uses TRBV11-3 and TRBJ1-2, with 8 bases matching TRBD1. The CDR3 runs 14 residues. Per germline, CDR1 SGHNT and CDR2 YENEEA. With V trimmed by 5 bases and J by 2 bases, 4 bases remained unmatched. The CDR3 loop is CASSLRTGNYGYTF. CDR3 nucleotides: TGTGCCAGCAGCCTACGGACAGGGAACTATGGCTACACCTTC.

This chain connects TRBV19 to TRBJ2-7; 12 bases line up with TRBD2. The CDR3 extends over 15 amino acids. Germline assignment: CDR1 LNHDA and CDR2 SQIVND (reference sequence). After removal of 5 bases from V and 7 bases from J, the junction contained 9 bases not matched to a gene. CDR3 in DNA: TGTGCCAGTAGTCACGGACTAGCGGGACCCCCAGAGCAGTACTTC. Amino acid sequence: CASSHGLAGPPEQYF. Drawing the rest from reference TRBV19 and TRBJ2-7, the complete variable domain is DGGITQSPKYLFRKEGQNVTLSCEQNLNHDAMYWYRQDPGQGLRLIYYSQIVNDFQKGDIAEGYSVSREKKESFPLTVTSAQKNPTAFYLCASSHGLAGPPEQYFGPGTRLTVT.

The chain couples TRBV7-3 to TRBJ2-2, with TRBD1 matching 9 bases. Per germline, CDR1 SGHTA and CDR2 FQGTGA. The CDR3 spans 16 residues. J gave up 6 bases and V 3 bases, and 8 bases lay outside the gene matches. This chain's CDR3 is CASSFYGTGSPGELFF. The CDR3 nucleotides are TGTGCCAGCAGCTTTTACGGGACAGGGTCCCCCGGGGAGCTGTTTTTT.

The chain combines TRBV2 with TRBJ2-3; D is perhaps TRBD2 (6 bases). CDR1 SNHLY and CDR2 FYNNEI come from the germline V gene. CDR3 size: 12 residues. V was cut by 8 bases and J by 4 bases, with 10 bases left in between. CDR3: CASSGDSDTQYF. CDR3 bases: TGTGCCAGCTCGGGAGACTCAGATACGCAGTATTTT.

V and J are TRBV30 and TRBJ1-4; maybe TRBD1 (5 bases). This CDR3 contains 13 residues. From germline, CDR1 is GTSNPN and CDR2 SVGIG (reference sequence). With 8 bases removed from V and 5 bases from J, the gap between germline ends came to 15 bases. The CDR3 region is CAGMGTGNEKLFF. In DNA, the CDR3 is TGTGCCGGGATGGGGACTGGGAATGAAAAACTGTTTTTT.

The gene calls are TRBV4-1 and TRBJ2-7, with TRBD2 matching 9 bases. The V segment lost 1 base and the J segment 1 base; nucleotides outside the gene matches: 8. The germline V gene has CDR1 MGHRA and CDR2 YSYEKL. The CDR3 consists of 17 residues. The CDR3, as DNA: TGCGCCAGCAGCCAAGTGTATAGCGGGAGATCATCCTACGAGCAGTACTTC. As protein: CASSQVYSGRSSYEQYF.

The CDR3 loop is CASSPGQGTTNEKLFF. DNA for the CDR3: TGCGCCAGCAGCCCGGGACAGGGTACAACTAATGAAAAACTGTTTTTT. The chain links TRBV5-1 to TRBJ1-4; 9 nucleotides agree with TRBD1. Germline V gives CDR1 SGHRS, CDR2 YFSETQ. Trimming took 4 bases from V and 0 from J; bases not matched to a gene: 4. The CDR3 is 16 residues long.

The CDR3 sequence: CASSPDRTNYGYTF. The CDR3 DNA follows: TGTGCCAGCAGCCCTGACAGGACTAACTATGGCTACACCTTC. The genes are TRBV7-9 and TRBJ1-2, with a weak D call TRBD1 (6 bases). This CDR3 has 14 residues. Germline CDR1 is SEHNR and CDR2 is FQNEAQ (reference sequence). Between the trimmed V and J ends, which lost 5 bases and 0 bases, there was a span of 10 bases. The full variable domain, with the rest looked up from reference TRBV7-9 and TRBJ1-2, is DTGVSQNPRHKITKRGQNVTFRCDPISEHNRLYWYRQTLGQGPEFLTYFQNEAQLEKSRLLSDRFSAERPKGSFSTLEIQRTEQGDSAMYLCASSPDRTNYGYTFGSGTRLTVV.

This CDR3 is CASSPGTGNEQFF. The CDR3 bases are TGTGCCAGCAGCCCCGGGACAGGCAATGAGCAGTTCTTC. The V and J genes are TRBV11-1 and TRBJ2-1; TRBD1 matches 8 bases. Per the germline V gene, CDR1 is SGHAT and CDR2 is FQDESV (reference sequence). With V trimmed by 5 bases and J by 6 bases, 3 bases remained unmatched. The CDR3 totals 13 residues.

This chain links TRBV29-1 with TRBJ2-5, with TRBD1 matching over 9 bases. The CDR3 consists of 16 residues. Germline V gives CDR1 SQVTM, CDR2 ANQGSEA. V lost 4 bases and J lost 2; bases outside the gene matches: 11. DNA for the CDR3: TGCAGCGTTGCGCGTCAGAGGGACAGGGCACAAGAGACCCAGTACTTC. This codes for CSVARQRDRAQETQYF.